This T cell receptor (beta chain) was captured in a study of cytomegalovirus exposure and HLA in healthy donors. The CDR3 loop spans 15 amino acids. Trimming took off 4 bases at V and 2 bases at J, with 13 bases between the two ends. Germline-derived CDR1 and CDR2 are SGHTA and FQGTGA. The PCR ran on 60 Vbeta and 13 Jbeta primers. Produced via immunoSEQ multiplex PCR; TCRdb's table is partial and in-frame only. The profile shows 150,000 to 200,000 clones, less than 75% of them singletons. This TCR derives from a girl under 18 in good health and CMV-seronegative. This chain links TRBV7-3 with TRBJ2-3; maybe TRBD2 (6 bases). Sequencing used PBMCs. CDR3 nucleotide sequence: TGTGCCAGCAGCTCCTTCAGCGGGCTCACAGATACGCAGTATTTT. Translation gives CASSSFSGLTDTQYF.